Presented here are 14 T cell receptor beta chains from one specimen sequenced in a study of T-cell reconstitution after alpha-beta-depleted transplantation in children. A TCRbeta library incorporating unique molecular identifiers was prepared. TCRdb itself ran the PCR reads through MiXCR, one entry per CDR3 protein. The sample contains approximately 520,000 distinct CDR3 sequences, 32% of which appear only once. This material consisted of PBMCs from the stem cell graft donor, taken from the stem cell graft. The receptors stem from a human donor who donated a stem cell graft to a child with aplastic anemia.

The genes are TRBV6-1 and TRBJ2-7; D not certain. This CDR3 comprises 13 residues. The germline V gene has CDR1 MNHNS and CDR2 SASEGT. V shed 7 bases and J shed 3 bases, with 13 bases lying between them. CDR3 residues: CASNELDGYEQYF. CDR3 in DNA: TGTGCCAGCAACGAACTTGACGGCTACGAGCAGTACTTC.

V usage is TRBV11-1 and J usage is TRBJ1-1; D unclear. CDR3 length: 12 residues. Trimming left V 3 bases short and J 14 bases short, with 16 bases between. Germline V gene lookup returns CDR1 SGHAT and CDR2 FQDESV (reference sequence). The CDR3: CASSLPGSGTFF. Here the CDR3 DNA reads TGTGCCAGCAGCTTGCCCGGGTCCGGAACCTTCTTT.

The sample holds a few counts of this clonotype. The chain recombines TRBV5-1 with TRBJ2-4; a possible D gene is TRBD2 (6 bases). The germline gives CDR1 SGHRS, CDR2 YFSETQ. V lost 4 bases and J lost 6, with 14 bases in between. This CDR3 is built from 14 residues. The CDR3 spells CASSQAGSGNIQYF. In DNA form, the CDR3 reads TGCGCCAGCAGCCAAGCGGGTAGTGGAAACATTCAGTACTTC.

This clonotype was recorded a few times. V gene TRBV4-2 combines with J gene TRBJ2-1; 8 positions agree with TRBD1. V was pared by 3 bases and J by 7 bases, with 8 bases of the junction left unmatched. There are 15 residues in the CDR3. CDR1 and CDR2 from the germline V gene are LGHNA and YNFKEQ. CDR3: CASSQGWTGMNEQFF. The CDR3 region has the DNA TGTGCCAGCAGCCAGGGGTGGACAGGGATGAATGAGCAGTTCTTC.

The gene calls are TRBV24-1 and TRBJ2-1; TRBD2 aligns across 9 bases. From germline, CDR1 is KGHDR and CDR2 SFDVKD. The CDR3 runs to 13 residues. J gave up 10 bases and V 3 bases, and 3 bases lay outside the gene matches. The CDR3 loop is CATSDPGLAEQFF. CDR3 in DNA: TGTGCCACCAGTGATCCCGGACTAGCGGAGCAGTTCTTC.

The sample holds a few counts of this clonotype. This rearrangement joins TRBV6-5 to TRBJ1-1; the match to TRBD1 covers 10 bases. Germline CDR1 MNHEY, CDR2 SVGAGI. The CDR3 is 14 residues long. With 2 bases clipped from V and 6 bases from J, the junction kept 3 bases outside the gene matches. This CDR3 reads CASSYGTGVAEAFF. The CDR3 DNA is TGTGCCAGCAGTTACGGGACAGGGGTGGCTGAAGCTTTCTTT.

The chain employs TRBV5-1 and TRBJ1-1; D is perhaps TRBD1 (6 bases). The CDR3 loop spans 14 amino acids. Germline values: CDR1 SGHRS, CDR2 YFSETQ. V gave up 4 bases and J gave up 1 base, with 11 bases separating them. The CDR3 here is CASSQGHSNTEAFF. The DNA for the CDR3 is TGCGCCAGCAGCCAGGGACACTCGAACACTGAAGCTTTCTTT.

V and J are TRBV10-2 and TRBJ1-1; D unclear. V lost 7 bases to trimming and J lost 0 bases, with 9 bases between them. Germline V gene sequence: CDR1 WSHSY, CDR2 SAAADI. There are 13 residues in the CDR3. The CDR3 sequence: CASIMGMNTEAFF. The CDR3 bases are TGCGCCAGCATTATGGGGATGAACACTGAAGCTTTCTTT.

This clonotype was observed a handful of times. The chain recombines TRBV5-1 with TRBJ2-3; 9 bases fit TRBD1. The CDR3 loop spans 18 amino acids. From germline, CDR1 is SGHRS and CDR2 YFSETQ. After removal of 4 bases from V and 2 bases from J, the junction contained 14 bases not matched to a gene. The CDR3 loop reads CASSPGKTGGRPTDTQYF. CDR3 nucleotide sequence: TGCGCCAGCAGCCCGGGAAAGACAGGGGGAAGACCCACAGATACGCAGTATTTT.

The chain carries TRBV18 and TRBJ1-2, with TRBD1 matching over 7 bases. Losses at the gene ends were 1 base for V and 4 bases for J; bases not matched to a gene: 6. The CDR3 has 15 amino acids. Germline V gene lookup returns CDR1 KGHSH and CDR2 LQKENI. CDR3 protein: CASSPRSGTAYGYTF. The DNA for the CDR3 is TGTGCCAGCTCACCACGTTCCGGGACAGCCTATGGCTACACCTTC.

The gene calls are TRBV19 and TRBJ1-5; the D gene is possibly TRBD1 (5 bases). CDR1 and CDR2 (germline): LNHDA, SQIVND (reference sequence). Between the trimmed V and J ends, which lost 3 bases and 4 bases, there was a span of 16 bases. There are 16 residues in the CDR3. The DNA for the CDR3 is TGTGCCAGTAGTATGGGGCAGACCTTGGGAAATCAGCCCCAGCATTTT. Translated, it gives CASSMGQTLGNQPQHF.

The chain recombines TRBV15 with TRBJ2-7, with TRBD2 matching 14 bases. Germline-derived CDR1 and CDR2 are LNHNV and YYDKDF (reference sequence). The V gene end was trimmed by 0 bases and the J gene end by 3 bases; junction bases not matched to a gene: 7. The CDR3 runs 18 residues. The CDR3 DNA is TGTGCCACCAGCAGAGAGGGTGGACTAGCGGGAGGCCTCTACGAGCAGTACTTC. This codes for CATSREGGLAGGLYEQYF.

The chain carries TRBV20-1 and TRBJ2-3; 11 bases match TRBD2. V was pared by 1 base and J by 5 bases, with 8 bases of the junction left unmatched. CDR1 and CDR2 (germline): DFQATT, SNEGSKA (reference sequence). The CDR3 is 16 residues long. The DNA of the CDR3 is TGCAGTGCTAGAGGTTCTAGCGGGAGGTCGGGAGATACGCAGTATTTT. Protein product: CSARGSSGRSGDTQYF.

This chain joins TRBV29-1 and TRBJ2-1; tentative D call: TRBD2 (7 bases). The CDR3 loop spans 11 amino acids. Germline assignment: CDR1 SQVTM and CDR2 ANQGSEA. CDR3 bases: TGCAGTTTCCGAGGGGGGGATGAGCAGTTCTTC. This codes for CSFRGGDEQFF.